A single sample gave rise to the 3 T cell receptor beta chains below, sequenced in a study of response to subunit inactivated influenza vaccine. TCRdb ran MiXCR on the RT-PCR reads and lists one entry per CDR3 protein. Here the sample spans 300,000 to 350,000 distinct CDR3 sequences, about 20% being singletons. Material: PBMCs from blood, obtained approximately 22 months after vaccination. The source is a man between 50 and 69 years old who received an inactivated influenza vaccine.

This clonotype has at least ten counts. The chain couples TRBV10-3 to TRBJ1-2; D gene unclear. Trimming shortened V by 1 base and J by 2 bases, and 11 bases separated the two germline ends. The CDR3 runs 15 residues. Germline lookup yields CDR1 ENHRY and CDR2 SYGVKD. This chain's CDR3 is CAISELVGTNYGYTF. Written as DNA, the CDR3 is TGTGCCATCAGTGAGTTGGTTGGAACCAACTATGGCTACACCTTC.

The chain has TRBV20-1 and TRBJ1-2; 7 nucleotides match TRBD1. Germline lookup yields CDR1 DFQATT and CDR2 SNEGSKA (reference sequence). CDR3 length: 15 residues. V was clipped by 0 bases and J by 5 bases; unmatched bases: 9. CDR3 DNA: TGCAGTGCTAGAGATATCTCGACAGGGACATATGGCTACACCTTC. Its translation: CSARDISTGTYGYTF.

The chain employs TRBV5-1 and TRBJ1-1; D might be TRBD1 (6 bases). The CDR3 extends over 14 amino acids. V gave up 4 bases and J gave up 4 bases, with 14 bases separating them. Germline CDR1 SGHRS, CDR2 YFSETQ. CDR3 protein: CASSRTQGSTEAFF. The CDR3, as DNA: TGCGCCAGCAGCAGGACCCAGGGGAGCACTGAAGCTTTCTTT.